This TCR beta chain was recovered during a study of a mutant IDH1 vaccine in newly diagnosed glioma. The time point was: week 11, during vaccination. The study gave 300 ug of mutant IDH1 20-mer peptide per vaccine dose, with topical imiquimod. Clones were read by immunoSEQ multiplex PCR, and TCRdb kept only the in-frame ones, dropping some. This table has roughly 130,000 clones, around 80% appearing once. This CDR3 has 15 residues. CDR1 is SGHAT and CDR2 is FQNNGV in the germline V gene. V lost 10 bases and J lost 4, with 19 bases in between. Turning to this clone: The antigen remains unidentified.

This rearrangement joins TRBV11-2 to TRBJ2-2, with D possibly being TRBD1 (7 bases). Material: PBMCs, obtained from a glioma patient whose treatment included an IDH1 peptide vaccine. The TCR sequence derives from a man in his forties with glioma. The CDR3 here is CATPKEGAGTGELFF. The DNA for the CDR3 is TGTGCCACCCCGAAGGAGGGGGCGGGCACCGGGGAGCTGTTTTTT.